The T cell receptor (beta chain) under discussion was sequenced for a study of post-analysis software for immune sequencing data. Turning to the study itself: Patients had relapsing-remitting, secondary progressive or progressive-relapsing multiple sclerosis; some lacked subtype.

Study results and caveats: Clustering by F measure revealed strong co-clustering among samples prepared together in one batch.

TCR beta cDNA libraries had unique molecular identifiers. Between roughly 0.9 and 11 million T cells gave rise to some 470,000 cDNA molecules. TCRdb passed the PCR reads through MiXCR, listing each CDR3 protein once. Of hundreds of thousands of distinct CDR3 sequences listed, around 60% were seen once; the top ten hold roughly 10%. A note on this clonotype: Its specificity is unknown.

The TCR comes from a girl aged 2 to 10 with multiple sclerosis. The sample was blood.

The DNA of the CDR3 is TGTGCCAGCAGCCAGGGGGCAGTTAATGAAAAACTGTTTTTT. Protein sequence: CASSQGAVNEKLFF. The genes are TRBV13 and TRBJ1-4, with TRBD1 matching over 8 bases. With 5 bases clipped from V and 4 bases from J, the junction kept 3 bases outside the gene matches. Per germline, CDR1 PRHDT and CDR2 FYEKMQ (reference sequence). The CDR3 has 14 amino acids.